The 22 T cell receptor beta chains given below trace back to one sample, sequenced in a study of T-cell reconstitution after alpha-beta-depleted transplantation in children. Unique molecular identifiers were used in preparing the TCRbeta library. Using its own MiXCR run on the PCR reads, TCRdb lists one record per CDR3 protein. The sample records 250,000 to 300,000 distinct CDR3 sequences, over 7% being singletons. What these receptors recognize is not known. General study results and limits: Once a year had passed after transplant, T-cell counts and diversity came mostly from newly produced T cells.

This specimen consisted of peripheral blood, obtained 360 days after TCRalphabeta/CD19-depleted stem cell transplant. The receptors were sampled from a female patient between 2 and 15 years old who had a stem cell transplant for Fanconi anemia, so the T cells may come from the graft donor.

In its sample, this clonotype was seen a few times. This chain uses TRBV18 with TRBJ1-1; D gene unclear. This CDR3 spans 12 amino acids. Germline CDR1 and CDR2: KGHSH and LQKENI. V was shortened by 3 bases and J by 6 bases, with 8 bases between the two germline ends. The CDR3 DNA sequence: TGTGCCAGCTCACCGACCGACGCTGAAGCTTTCTTT. It encodes CASSPTDAEAFF. The full variable domain, rest sourced from reference TRBV18 and TRBJ1-1, is NAGVMQNPRHLVRRRGQEARLRCSPMKGHSHVYWYRQLPEEGLKFMVYLQKENIIDESGMPKERFSAEFPKEGPSILRIQQVVRGDSAAYFCASSPTDAEAFFGQGTRLTVV.

This clonotype was seen many times. The J gene is TRBJ2-7, the V gene TRBV28; the D gene is possibly TRBD1 (6 bases). CDR1 and CDR2 from the germline V gene are MDHEN and SYDVKM. V was trimmed by 5 bases and J by 6 bases, leaving 20 bases between them. CDR3 size: 15 residues. CDR3 region: CASSPTRGSFAEQYV. CDR3 DNA sequence: TGTGCCAGCAGTCCTACTAGGGGGAGTTTCGCCGAGCAGTACGTC.

V usage is TRBV24-1 and J usage is TRBJ2-7, with D uncertain. V shed 0 bases and J shed 5 bases, with 1 base lying between them. The CDR3 is made up of 11 amino acids. Germline CDR1 reads KGHDR; CDR2 reads SFDVKD. The CDR3 spells CATSDLDEQYV. The CDR3 coding sequence is TGTGCCACCAGTGATTTGGACGAGCAGTACGTC.

Only one count was recorded for this clonotype. The chain joins TRBV18 to TRBJ2-1; a possible D gene is TRBD1 (6 bases). CDR1 is KGHSH and CDR2 is LQKENI in the germline V gene. Between the trimmed V and J ends, which lost 5 bases and 9 bases, there was a span of 23 bases. The CDR3 runs 16 residues. CDR3: CASSTINRAGSGEQFF. The CDR3 DNA follows: TGTGCCAGCTCAACTATCAACAGGGCAGGGAGCGGTGAGCAGTTCTTC.

Many counts were recorded for this clonotype. The chain has TRBV12-3 or TRBV12-4 and TRBJ2-1; D is perhaps TRBD1 (5 bases). This CDR3 is 16 amino acids long. Trimming shortened V by 5 bases and J by 5 bases, and 19 bases separated the two germline ends. The DNA of the CDR3 is TGTGCCAGCAGTGGGGCCAAGAGGCCTTTACACAATGAGCAGTTCTTC. Translating gives CASSGAKRPLHNEQFF.

This clonotype was observed many times. This rearrangement joins TRBV12-3 or TRBV12-4 to TRBJ1-4, with TRBD1 matching 8 bases. CDR3 size: 15 residues. Losses at the gene ends were 5 bases for V and 7 bases for J; bases not matched to a gene: 9. As DNA, the CDR3 is TGTGCCAGCAGTCCCCAGGGGGCGCTAGGTGAAAAACTGTTTTTT. Translated: CASSPQGALGEKLFF.

For this clonotype: One junction end does not reproduce the germline sequence, and a read error may be involved. V is TRBV7-9 and J is TRBJ2-1, with D possibly matching TRBD2 (5 bases). CDR1 and CDR2 from the germline V gene are SEHNR and FQNEAQ (reference sequence). The CDR3 runs 16 residues. The chain's CDR3 is CASTLALGSSYNEQFF. The CDR3 DNA sequence: TGTGCCAGCACCTTAGCCCTAGGGAGCTCCTACAATGAGCAGTTCTTC.

The V gene is TRBV6-5, the J gene TRBJ2-2; D may be TRBD2 (5 bases). Germline lookup yields CDR1 MNHEY and CDR2 SVGAGI. This CDR3 has 15 residues. Trimming took off 1 base at V and 1 base at J, with 7 bases between the two ends. CDR3 DNA: TGTGCCAGCAGTTACTTCCGGGGGAACACCGGGGAGCTGTTTTTT. Encoded protein: CASSYFRGNTGELFF.

This clonotype was counted at least ten times. The rearrangement uses TRBV12-3 or TRBV12-4 and TRBJ2-2; unclear D gene. V shed 3 bases and J shed 5 bases, with 10 bases lying between them. The CDR3 contains 14 residues. In nucleotides, the CDR3 is TGTGCCAGCAGTTTGATCGGCAGGACCGGGGAGCTGTTTTTT. This encodes CASSLIGRTGELFF.

The gene calls are TRBV5-1 and TRBJ1-2, with D unclear. Germline CDR1 SGHRS, CDR2 YFSETQ. The CDR3 runs to 11 residues. Between the trimmed V and J ends, which lost 4 bases and 8 bases, there was a span of 9 bases. In nucleotides, the CDR3 is TGCGCCAGCAGCGGAGGAGGGGGCTACACCTTC. Protein product: CASSGGGGYTF.

This clonotype occurred many times. The chain combines TRBV21-1 with TRBJ2-1; no check of the table's D call, TRBD2, against the DNA was made. TRBV21-1 is classified as a pseudogene. The CDR3 loop spans 18 amino acids. CDR3 DNA: TGTGCCAGCAGCCTTTTTGCGCCTAGCGGGAAGACCTACAATGAGCAGTTCTTC. Protein: CASSLFAPSGKTYNEQFF.

Many counts were recorded for this clonotype. The genes are TRBV20-1 and TRBJ2-7; D gene unclear. Germline V gene sequence: CDR1 DFQATT, CDR2 SNEGSKA (reference sequence). This CDR3 region has 12 residues. CDR3 bases: TGCAGCATCTCTAAAAATTACTACGAGCAGTACTTC. Protein sequence: CSISKNYYEQYF.

V usage is TRBV9 and J usage is TRBJ2-1; TRBD1 might be the D (6 bases). V shed 6 bases and J shed 2 bases, with 15 bases lying between them. CDR3 size: 15 residues. The germline V gene has CDR1 SGDLS and CDR2 YYNGEE. CDR3 in DNA: TGTGCCAGCATCGCCGTGAGGGACACCTACAATGAGCAGTTCTTC. It is translated as CASIAVRDTYNEQFF.

This clonotype showed up many times. Its ends do not fully match the called genes, so a read error is possible. This chain joins TRBV7-3 and TRBJ2-1; TRBD2 matches 13 bases. Germline V lookup: CDR1 SGHTA, CDR2 FQGTGA. The CDR3 covers 16 residues. The CDR3 DNA follows: TGTGCCAGCAGCATAACCGGGACTAGCGGGGTGGATGAGCAGTTCTTC. As protein: CASSITGTSGVDEQFF.

There are many counts of this clonotype. CDR3 sequence: CASSPGTGTNYEQYF. Here the CDR3 DNA reads TGTGCCAGCAGCCCGGGGACAGGAACCAACTACGAGCAGTACTTC. This rearrangement joins TRBV5-5 to TRBJ2-7, with 8 bases fitting TRBD1. Per germline, CDR1 SGHKS and CDR2 YYEKEE (reference sequence). The CDR3 consists of 15 residues. J lost 3 bases, V lost 4 bases, and 9 bases had no gene match.

In this sample, this clonotype turned up many times. V is TRBV5-1 and J is TRBJ1-2; D not certain. CDR1 SGHRS and CDR2 YFSETQ come from the germline V gene. V lost 2 bases to trimming and J lost 6 bases, with 8 bases between them. This CDR3 comprises 12 residues. The CDR3 protein is CASSFFGDGYTF. The CDR3 coding sequence is TGCGCCAGCAGCTTTTTCGGTGATGGCTACACCTTC.

This chain joins TRBV28 and TRBJ2-7; 8 positions agree with TRBD1. The germline CDR1 and CDR2 sequences are MDHEN and SYDVKM. This CDR3 contains 16 residues. V shed 7 bases, J shed 3 bases, and the junction held 14 bases outside the gene matches. The CDR3 region has the DNA TGTGCCAGCACTCAGGGTCAGGACAGGGTCGACTACGAGCAGTACTTC. This translates into CASTQGQDRVDYEQYF.

The rearrangement uses TRBV7-2 and TRBJ2-7; 7 bases map to TRBD1. V dropped 2 bases and J dropped 9; count of bases not matched to a gene: 4. The CDR3 loop spans 12 amino acids. Germline CDR1 reads SGHTA; CDR2 reads FQGNSA. CDR3 nucleotide sequence: TGTGCCAGCAGCTTATACAGGGGACCGCAGTACTTC. Translating gives CASSLYRGPQYF.

This clonotype was detected ten times or more. V usage is TRBV12-3 or TRBV12-4 and J usage is TRBJ2-7; TRBD2 is a possible D gene (6 bases). Trimming removed 3 bases from V and 4 bases from J, with 7 bases in between. The CDR3 covers 12 residues. CDR3 protein: CASSFGGYEQYF. The CDR3 coding sequence is TGTGCCAGCAGTTTTGGGGGGTACGAGCAGTACTTC.

The chain carries TRBV10-2 and TRBJ2-1; 7 bases fit TRBD2. CDR1 and CDR2 (germline): WSHSY, SAAADI. There are 15 residues in the CDR3. V was pared by 6 bases and J by 4 bases, with 9 bases of the junction left unmatched. In DNA form, the CDR3 reads TGCGCCAGCAGACTTACCCGGACTAGTTACAATGAGCAGTTCTTC. Amino acid sequence: CASRLTRTSYNEQFF.

In its sample, this clonotype was seen many times. This rearrangement joins TRBV4-2 to TRBJ1-5; D unresolved. The CDR3 is made up of 17 amino acids. From germline, CDR1 is LGHNA and CDR2 YNFKEQ. The ends were cut back, 0 bases at V and 2 bases at J, with 14 bases in the middle. CDR3 residues: CASSQDEGGSGNQPQHF. The CDR3 DNA sequence: TGTGCCAGCAGCCAAGATGAAGGCGGATCAGGCAATCAGCCCCAGCATTTT.

The CDR3 spells CASSQAPGLAGAGETQYF. In DNA form, the CDR3 reads TGTGCCAGCAGCCAAGCGCCGGGACTAGCGGGAGCAGGAGAGACCCAGTACTTC. V gene TRBV4-2 combines with J gene TRBJ2-5; 14 bases align to TRBD2. Per germline, CDR1 LGHNA and CDR2 YNFKEQ. The CDR3 totals 18 residues. Trimming at V came to 1 base and at J to 4 bases, leaving 8 bases not matched to a gene.